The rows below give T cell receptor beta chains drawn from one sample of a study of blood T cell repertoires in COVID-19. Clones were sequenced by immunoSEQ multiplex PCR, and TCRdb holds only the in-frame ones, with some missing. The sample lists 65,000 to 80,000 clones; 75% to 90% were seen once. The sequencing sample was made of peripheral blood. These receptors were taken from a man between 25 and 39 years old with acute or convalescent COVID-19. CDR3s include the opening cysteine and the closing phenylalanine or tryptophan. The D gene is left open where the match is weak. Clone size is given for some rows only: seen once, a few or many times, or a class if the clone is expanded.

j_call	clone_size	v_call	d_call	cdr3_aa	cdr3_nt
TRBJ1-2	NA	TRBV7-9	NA	CASSLESGYGYTF	TGTGCCAGCAGCTTAGAGTCAGGCTATGGCTACACCTTC
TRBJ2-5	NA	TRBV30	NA	CAWSGSGYEETQYF	TGTGCCTGGAGTGGATCAGGGTATGAAGAGACCCAGTACTTC
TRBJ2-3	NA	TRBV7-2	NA	CASSLSGVDTQYF	TGTGCCAGCAGCTTATCGGGGGTAGATACGCAGTATTTT
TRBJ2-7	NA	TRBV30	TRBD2	CAWSNPGGYEQYF	TGTGCCTGGAGTAACCCGGGGGGATACGAGCAGTACTTC
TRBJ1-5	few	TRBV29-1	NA	CSVATEINQPQHF	TGCAGCGTTGCCACAGAGATCAATCAGCCCCAGCATTTT
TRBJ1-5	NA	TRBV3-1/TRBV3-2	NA	CASSQGRGRGTAKGGNQPQHF	TGTGCCAGCAGCCAAGGTCGGGGGAGGGGCACGGCGAAGGGTGGCAATCAGCCCCAGCATTTT
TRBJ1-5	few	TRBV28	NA	CATSKPVSNQPQHF	TGTGCCACTTCAAAGCCTGTTAGCAATCAGCCCCAGCATTTT
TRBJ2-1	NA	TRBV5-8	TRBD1	CASSLYRTGLSYNEQFF	TGTGCCAGCAGCTTGTACAGGACAGGGCTCTCCTACAATGAGCAGTTCTTC
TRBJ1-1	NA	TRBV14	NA	CASTQFRGTEAFF	TGTGCCAGCACCCAGTTTCGGGGAACTGAAGCTTTCTTT
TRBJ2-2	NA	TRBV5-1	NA	CASKLTGGLNTGELFF	TGCGCCAGCAAATTAACAGGGGGACTAAACACCGGGGAGCTGTTTTTT
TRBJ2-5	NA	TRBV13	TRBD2	CASSAPGGWGSGTQYF	TGTGCCAGCAGCGCCCCCGGGGGGTGGGGTAGCGGGACCCAGTACTTC
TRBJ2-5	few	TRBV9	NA	CASSKRETQYF	TGTGCCAGCAGCAAGAGAGAGACCCAGTACTTC
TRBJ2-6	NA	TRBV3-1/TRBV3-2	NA	CASSQVQNSGANVLTF	TGTGCCAGCAGCCAAGTACAGAACTCTGGGGCCAACGTCCTGACTTTC
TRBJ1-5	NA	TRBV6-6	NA	CASRDKLPTRNQPQHF	TGTGCCAGCAGGGACAAACTACCAACCCGCAATCAGCCCCAGCATTTT
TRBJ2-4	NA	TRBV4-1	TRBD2	CASSQGLAGGQYF	TGCGCCAGCAGCCAAGGGCTAGCGGGGGGGCAGTACTTC
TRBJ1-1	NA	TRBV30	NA	CAWSGGLGQTEAFF	TGTGCCTGGAGTGGGGGGCTCGGACAGACAGAAGCTTTCTTT
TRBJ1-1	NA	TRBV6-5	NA	CASTRRHGTEAFF	TGTGCCAGCACCCGGCGGCATGGCACTGAAGCTTTCTTT
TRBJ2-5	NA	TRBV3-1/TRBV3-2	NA	CASSQDPRGKQETQYF	TGTGCCAGCAGCCAAGATCCCAGGGGTAAACAAGAGACCCAGTACTTC
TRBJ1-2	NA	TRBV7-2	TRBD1	CASSWRTGGRINYGYTF	TGTGCCAGCAGCTGGAGGACAGGGGGCCGAATCAACTATGGCTACACCTTC
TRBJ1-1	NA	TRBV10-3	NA	CAISVERQDNTEAFF	TGTGCCATCAGTGTGGAGCGACAGGACAACACTGAAGCTTTCTTT
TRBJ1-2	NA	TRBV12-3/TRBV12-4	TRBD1	CASSSTGGHGYTF	TGTGCCAGCAGCAGTACAGGGGGTCATGGCTACACCTTC
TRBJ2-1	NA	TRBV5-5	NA	CASSFQISYNEQFF	TGTGCCAGCAGCTTCCAGATCTCCTACAATGAGCAGTTCTTC
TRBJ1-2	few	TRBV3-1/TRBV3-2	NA	CASSQELGGYTF	TGTGCCAGCAGCCAAGAGCTTGGCGGCTACACCTTC
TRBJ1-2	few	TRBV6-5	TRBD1	CASTLQGPGNYGYTF	TGTGCCAGCACTCTACAGGGGCCGGGAAATTATGGCTACACCTTC
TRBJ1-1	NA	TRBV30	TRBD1	CAGRGQGDFF	TGTGCCGGGAGGGGACAGGGTGATTTCTTT
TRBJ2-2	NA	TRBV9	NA	CASSPWGDFNTGELFF	TGTGCCAGCAGCCCTTGGGGGGACTTTAACACCGGGGAGCTGTTTTTT
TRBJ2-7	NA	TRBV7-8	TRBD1	CASSIHRDRDPYEQYF	TGTGCCAGCAGCATACACCGGGACAGGGATCCCTACGAGCAGTACTTC
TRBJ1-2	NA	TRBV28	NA	CASSPISLRGYTF	TGTGCCAGCAGTCCTATATCCCTGCGGGGCTACACCTTC
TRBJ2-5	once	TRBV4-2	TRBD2	CASSQDPASGGAGTQYF	TGTGCCAGCAGCCAAGATCCGGCTAGCGGGGGGGCCGGGACCCAGTACTTC
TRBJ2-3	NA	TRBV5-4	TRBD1	CASSPRQGPPSTDTQYF	TGTGCCAGCAGCCCCCGACAGGGACCTCCTAGCACAGATACGCAGTATTTT
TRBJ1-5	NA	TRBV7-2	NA	CASSPRGDQPQHF	TGTGCCAGCAGCCCCCGAGGTGATCAGCCCCAGCATTTT
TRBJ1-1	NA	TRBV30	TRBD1	CAWSLPLPGTGVGTEAFF	TGTGCCTGGAGTCTTCCCCTCCCCGGGACAGGGGTCGGCACTGAAGCTTTCTTT
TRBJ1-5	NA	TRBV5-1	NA	CASSPGIRQPQHF	TGCGCCAGCAGTCCAGGGATACGTCAGCCCCAGCATTTT
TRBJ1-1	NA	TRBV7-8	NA	CASSLAARGTEAFF	TGTGCCAGCAGCTTAGCAGCGAGGGGGACTGAAGCTTTCTTT
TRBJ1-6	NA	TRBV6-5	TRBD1	CASSYEGADNSPLHF	TGTGCCAGCAGTTACGAGGGGGCGGATAATTCACCCCTCCACTTT
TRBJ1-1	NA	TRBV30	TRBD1	CAWTRDRGNTEAFF	TGTGCCTGGACCAGGGACAGGGGAAACACTGAAGCTTTCTTT
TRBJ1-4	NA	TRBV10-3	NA	CAISDRGEDEKLFF	TGTGCCATCAGTGACCGGGGAGAGGATGAAAAACTGTTTTTT
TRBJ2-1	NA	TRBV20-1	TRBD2	CSASSGTISNEQFF	TGCAGTGCTAGTTCTGGGACTATTAGCAATGAGCAGTTCTTC
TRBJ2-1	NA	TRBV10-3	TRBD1	CAISRTGGPEQFF	TGTGCCATCAGTCGGACAGGGGGCCCTGAGCAGTTCTTC
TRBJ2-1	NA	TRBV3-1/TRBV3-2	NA	CASSQDISSYNEQFF	TGTGCCAGCAGCCAAGATATCAGCTCCTACAATGAGCAGTTCTTC
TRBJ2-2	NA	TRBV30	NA	CAWSASVNTGELFF	TGTGCCTGGAGTGCGTCAGTGAACACCGGGGAGCTGTTTTTT
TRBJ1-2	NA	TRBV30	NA	CAWSIREDGYTF	TGTGCCTGGAGTATCAGGGAAGATGGCTACACCTTC
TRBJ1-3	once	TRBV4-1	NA	CASSQLLQGRDTIYF	TGCGCCAGCAGCCAACTTCTCCAGGGGAGGGACACCATATATTTT
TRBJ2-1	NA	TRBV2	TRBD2	CASSAGLAGRNEQFF	TGTGCCAGCAGTGCGGGACTAGCGGGCCGAAATGAGCAGTTCTTC
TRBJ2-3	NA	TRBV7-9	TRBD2	CASSQGGGLADTQYF	TGTGCCAGCAGCCAGGGCGGGGGGCTCGCAGATACGCAGTATTTT
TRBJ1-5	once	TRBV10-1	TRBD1	CANPGQINQPQHF	TGCGCCAACCCGGGACAGATCAATCAGCCCCAGCATTTT
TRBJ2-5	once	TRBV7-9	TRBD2	CASSDGTSGVPETQYF	TGTGCCAGCAGCGATGGAACTAGCGGGGTCCCAGAGACCCAGTACTTC
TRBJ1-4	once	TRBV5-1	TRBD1	CASSLRNRGEFATNEKLFF	TGCGCCAGCAGCTTAAGAAACAGGGGCGAATTTGCAACTAATGAAAAACTGTTTTTT
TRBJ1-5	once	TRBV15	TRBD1	CATSRNGQGGPQHF	TGTGCCACCAGCAGAAATGGACAGGGTGGGCCCCAGCATTTT
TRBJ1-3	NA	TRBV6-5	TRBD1	CASSYSGGAGGNTIYF	TGTGCCAGCAGTTACTCAGGGGGCGCGGGTGGAAACACCATATATTTT
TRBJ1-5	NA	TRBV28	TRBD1	CASSQNRGRLGQPQHF	TGTGCCAGCAGTCAAAACAGGGGGCGATTAGGTCAGCCCCAGCATTTT